This T cell receptor (beta chain) came from a study of T cells after yellow fever vaccination. Study at large: Fractions low in cell number were prepared with SMART-Seq v4 Ultra Low Input.

The study's findings and limits: Clones from primary vaccination mostly reappeared after the booster (96% CD4, approximately 91% CD8).

This clonotype appeared many times. Its matching antigen is unknown. For TCR, cDNA came from 5'RACE template switching, which added a universal primer site and UMIs. TCRdb re-called the 5' RACE reads with MiXCR, one entry per CDR3 protein. The data hold around 310,000 distinct CDR3 sequences, with 8.7% observed a single time. The CDR3 consists of 17 residues. The ends lost 5 bases at V and 0 bases at J; junction bases unmatched: 10. The sequences come from PBMCs, collected on the day of the first yellow fever vaccination. The TCR comes from a man aged 18 to 30 who received the YFV17D yellow fever vaccine. The rearrangement uses TRBV12-3 or TRBV12-4 and TRBJ1-5, with 7 positions matching TRBD1. For the CDR3, the DNA is TGTGCCAGCAGTCCCCGGAGAGGGGGCTTTAGCAATCAGCCCCAGCATTTT. Its protein product is CASSPRRGGFSNQPQHF.